The rows below give T cell receptor beta chains drawn from one sample of a study of CD4 T cells in relation to SARS-CoV-2 and coronaviruses. Their recognized antigens are unknown. Clones were sequenced by immunoSEQ multiplex PCR, and TCRdb holds only the in-frame ones, with some missing. The data contain around 20,000 clones, about 72% of them singletons. Source material: CD4+ T cells from PBMCs, cultured in vitro. The receptor source for this set is a human donor in good health. The CDR3 runs from the conserved cysteine through the conserved F or W. D genes are given only for firm matches. Some rows mark clone size as missing; the rest say once, few, many or name a class of expanded clone.

D gene	V gene	J gene	clone size	CDR3 DNA	CDR3 protein
.	TRBV10-3	TRBJ1-2	.	TGTGCCATCGGCGGGCAGGGGTCTAACTATGGCTACACCTTC	CAIGGQGSNYGYTF
.	TRBV15	TRBJ2-5	.	TGTGCCACCAGCAGAGCCCCGGGAGCCGGCGAGACCCAGTACTTC	CATSRAPGAGETQYF
TRBD2	TRBV11-3	TRBJ2-7	.	TGTGCCAGCAGCTTGATGGGCGGGAGCCCGGCCTACGAGCAGTACTTC	CASSLMGGSPAYEQYF
TRBD1	TRBV7-9	TRBJ2-3	once	TGTGCCAGCGGACAGGGGGTAAGGGCAGATACGCAGTATTTT	CASGQGVRADTQYF
.	TRBV12-3/TRBV12-4	TRBJ2-1	.	TGTGCCAGCAGCCCCAGACTAGAGGATGAGCAGTTCTTC	CASSPRLEDEQFF
.	TRBV6-5	TRBJ2-2	.	TGTGCCAGCAGTTACCCAGGACCCAACACCGGGGAGCTGTTTTTT	CASSYPGPNTGELFF
TRBD1	TRBV19	TRBJ2-1	.	TGTGCCAGTAGTAAGGACAGGGGGCGCAACAATGAGCAGTTCTTC	CASSKDRGRNNEQFF
.	TRBV5-1	TRBJ1-1	.	TGCGCCAGCAGCTTGGGGAACCGAAACGAAGCTTTCTTT	CASSLGNRNEAFF
.	TRBV19	TRBJ2-1	.	TGTGCCAGTAGTACCCCCAATCGCGCGGGATCGAATGAGCAGTTCTTC	CASSTPNRAGSNEQFF
.	TRBV6-5	TRBJ1-1	.	TGTGCCAGCAGTTATTTGGAGGACACTGAAGCTTTCTTT	CASSYLEDTEAFF
.	TRBV9	TRBJ2-3	.	TGTGCCAGCAGCGTAGAGCCCCCGACTAGTAAGACAGATACGCAGTATTTT	CASSVEPPTSKTDTQYF
.	TRBV3-1/TRBV3-2	TRBJ1-1	.	TGTGCCAGCAGCCCCATGGGACGGGGAAACACTGAAGCTTTCTTT	CASSPMGRGNTEAFF
.	TRBV18	TRBJ1-1	.	TGTGCCAGCTCACCCTCCGGGACACTGAACACTGAAGCTTTCTTT	CASSPSGTLNTEAFF
.	TRBV27	TRBJ1-1	.	TGTGCCAGCAGGAGGACAGCCACGGCCACTGAAGCTTTCTTT	CASRRTATATEAFF
.	TRBV5-1	TRBJ1-1	.	TGCGCCAGCAGCTTGGACGGCAGGGAGGAAGCTTTCTTT	CASSLDGREEAFF
TRBD1	TRBV19	TRBJ1-1	.	TGTGCCAGTAGTCTTTCGAGAGGGGGCTCGACTGAAGCTTTCTTT	CASSLSRGGSTEAFF
TRBD1	TRBV6-6	TRBJ1-6	.	TGTGCCAGCAGTTACCGGGACAGGGTGAATTCACCCCTTCACTTT	CASSYRDRVNSPLHF
.	TRBV19	TRBJ2-5	.	TGTGCCAGTAGTAGCAGCAAAGAGACCCAGTACTTC	CASSSSKETQYF
.	TRBV30	TRBJ2-4	.	TGTGCCTGGAGTGTAGGACAGACTCTAGCCAAAAACATTCAGTACTTC	CAWSVGQTLAKNIQYF
.	TRBV10-3	TRBJ2-1	few	TGTGCCATCAGAAACCCGCTGCTATACAATGAGCAGTTCTTC	CAIRNPLLYNEQFF
.	TRBV5-1	TRBJ2-7	.	TGCGCCAGCAGCTTGGTCTGGGGGAGAGGCTACGAGCAGTACTTC	CASSLVWGRGYEQYF
TRBD1	TRBV24-1	TRBJ2-2	.	TGTGCCACCAGTGATAACAGGGGGCGCGGCGGGGAGCTGTTTTTT	CATSDNRGRGGELFF
TRBD1	TRBV10-2	TRBJ1-1	.	TGCGCCAGCGGACAGGGTGCGGGAAACACTGAAGCTTTCTTT	CASGQGAGNTEAFF
TRBD2	TRBV19	TRBJ2-1	.	TGTGCCAGTAGTAATGGTTTGCCTAGCGGGATCAACAATGAGCAGTTCTTC	CASSNGLPSGINNEQFF
TRBD1	TRBV19	TRBJ2-3	.	TGTGCCACCCAGGGGGTTGGTACAGATACGCAGTATTTT	CATQGVGTDTQYF
TRBD2	TRBV7-2	TRBJ2-1	once	TGTGCCAGCAGCTCCCTACTAGCGGGAGGGCCTGGTGAGCAGTTCTTC	CASSSLLAGGPGEQFF
TRBD2	TRBV7-9	TRBJ2-3	.	TGTGCCAGCAGCCCCCCCGGGAGGGCGGGGGATACGCAGTATTTT	CASSPPGRAGDTQYF
.	TRBV5-1	TRBJ1-2	.	TGCGCCAGCAGCTTGGGGGCTAACTATGGCTACACCTTC	CASSLGANYGYTF
TRBD1	TRBV6-5	TRBJ2-7	.	TGTGCCAGCAGGGGGACAGGGCCGCTCTACGAGCAGTACTTC	CASRGTGPLYEQYF